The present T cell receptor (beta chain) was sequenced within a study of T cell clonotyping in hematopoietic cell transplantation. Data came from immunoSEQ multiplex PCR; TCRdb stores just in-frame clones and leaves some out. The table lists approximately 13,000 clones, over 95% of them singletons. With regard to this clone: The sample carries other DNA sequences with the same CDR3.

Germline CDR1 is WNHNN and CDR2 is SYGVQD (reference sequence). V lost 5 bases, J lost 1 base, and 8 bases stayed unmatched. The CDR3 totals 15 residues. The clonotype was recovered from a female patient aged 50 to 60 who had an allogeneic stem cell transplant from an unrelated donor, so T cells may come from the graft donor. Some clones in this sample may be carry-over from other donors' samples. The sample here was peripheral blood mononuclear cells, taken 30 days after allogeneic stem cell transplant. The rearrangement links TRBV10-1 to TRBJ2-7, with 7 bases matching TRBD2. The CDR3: CASSRGGSGSYEQYF. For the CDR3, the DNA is TGCGCCAGCAGTCGGGGCGGTAGCGGGTCCTACGAGCAGTACTTC.